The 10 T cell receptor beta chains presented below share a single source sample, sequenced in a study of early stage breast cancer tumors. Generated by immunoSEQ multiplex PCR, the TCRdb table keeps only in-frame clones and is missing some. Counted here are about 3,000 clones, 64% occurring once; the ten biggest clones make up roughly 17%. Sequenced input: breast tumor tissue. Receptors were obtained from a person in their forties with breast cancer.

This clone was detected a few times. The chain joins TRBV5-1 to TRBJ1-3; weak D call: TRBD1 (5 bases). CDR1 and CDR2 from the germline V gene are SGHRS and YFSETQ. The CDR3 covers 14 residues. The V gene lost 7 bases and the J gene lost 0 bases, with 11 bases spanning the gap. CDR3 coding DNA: TGCGCCAGCTCTCAGGGAAGCTCTGGAAACACCATATATTTT. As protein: CASSQGSSGNTIYF.

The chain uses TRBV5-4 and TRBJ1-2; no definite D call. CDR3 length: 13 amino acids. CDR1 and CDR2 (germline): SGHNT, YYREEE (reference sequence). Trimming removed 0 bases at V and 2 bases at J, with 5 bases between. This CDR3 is CASSLAKNYGYTF. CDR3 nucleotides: TGTGCCAGCAGCTTGGCCAAAAACTATGGCTACACCTTC.

The CDR3: CASSRPGTGMNEKLFF. For the CDR3, the DNA is TGCGCCAGCAGCCGCCCCGGGACAGGGATGAACGAAAAACTGTTTTTT. The chain joins TRBV4-1 to TRBJ1-4; 9 bases are a match to TRBD1. CDR3 length: 16 amino acids. With V trimmed by 4 bases and J by 8 bases, 11 bases remained unmatched. Germline V gene sequence: CDR1 MGHRA, CDR2 YSYEKL.

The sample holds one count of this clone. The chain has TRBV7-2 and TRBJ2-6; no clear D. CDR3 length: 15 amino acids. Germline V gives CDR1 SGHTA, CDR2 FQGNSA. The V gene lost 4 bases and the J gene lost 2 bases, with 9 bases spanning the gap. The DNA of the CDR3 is TGTGCCAGCAGCTCATATGAAACTGGGGCCAACGTCCTGACTTTC. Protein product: CASSSYETGANVLTF.

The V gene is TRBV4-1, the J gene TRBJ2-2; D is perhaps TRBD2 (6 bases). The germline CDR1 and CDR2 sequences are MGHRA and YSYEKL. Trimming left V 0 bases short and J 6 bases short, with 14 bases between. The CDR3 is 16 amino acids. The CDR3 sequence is CASSQEDRGTSGELFF. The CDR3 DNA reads TGCGCCAGCAGCCAAGAAGATCGGGGGACCTCCGGGGAGCTGTTTTTT.

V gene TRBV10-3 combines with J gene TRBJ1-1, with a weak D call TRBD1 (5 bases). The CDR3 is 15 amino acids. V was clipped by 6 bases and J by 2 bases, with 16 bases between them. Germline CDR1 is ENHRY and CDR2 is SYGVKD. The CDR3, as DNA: TGTGCCATCAGGGGCGGGGGAAGGGTTAACACTGAAGCTTTCTTT. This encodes CAIRGGGRVNTEAFF.

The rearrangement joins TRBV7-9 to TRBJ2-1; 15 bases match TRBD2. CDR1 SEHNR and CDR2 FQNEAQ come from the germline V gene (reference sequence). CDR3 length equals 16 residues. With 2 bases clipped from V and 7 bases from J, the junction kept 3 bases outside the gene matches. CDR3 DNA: TGTGCCAGCAGCTTAAGGACTAGCGGGAGGGAGAATGAGCAGTTCTTC. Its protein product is CASSLRTSGRENEQFF.

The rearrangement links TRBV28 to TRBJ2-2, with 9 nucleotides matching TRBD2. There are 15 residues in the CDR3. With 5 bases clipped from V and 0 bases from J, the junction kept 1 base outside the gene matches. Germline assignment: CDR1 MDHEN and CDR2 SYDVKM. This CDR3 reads CASSIAGANTGELFF. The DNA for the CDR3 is TGTGCCAGCAGTATAGCGGGAGCGAACACCGGGGAGCTGTTTTTT. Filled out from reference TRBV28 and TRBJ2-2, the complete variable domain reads DVKVTQSSRYLVKRTGEKVFLECVQDMDHENMFWYRQDPGLGLRLIYFSYDVKMKEKGDIPEGYSVSREKKERFSLILESASTNQTSMYLCASSIAGANTGELFFGEGSRLTVL.

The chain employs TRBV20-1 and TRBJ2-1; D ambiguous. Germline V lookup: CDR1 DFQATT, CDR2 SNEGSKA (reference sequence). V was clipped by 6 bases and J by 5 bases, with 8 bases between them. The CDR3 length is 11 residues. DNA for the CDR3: TGCAGTGCCAGGTCAGACAATGAGCAGTTCTTC. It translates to CSARSDNEQFF.

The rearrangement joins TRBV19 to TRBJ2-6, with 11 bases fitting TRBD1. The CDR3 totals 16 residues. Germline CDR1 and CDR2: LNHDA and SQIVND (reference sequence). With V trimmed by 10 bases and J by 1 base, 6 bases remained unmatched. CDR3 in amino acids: CATTDRGRSGANVLTF. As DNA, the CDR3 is TGTGCCACTACGGACAGGGGGCGGTCTGGGGCCAACGTCCTGACTTTC.